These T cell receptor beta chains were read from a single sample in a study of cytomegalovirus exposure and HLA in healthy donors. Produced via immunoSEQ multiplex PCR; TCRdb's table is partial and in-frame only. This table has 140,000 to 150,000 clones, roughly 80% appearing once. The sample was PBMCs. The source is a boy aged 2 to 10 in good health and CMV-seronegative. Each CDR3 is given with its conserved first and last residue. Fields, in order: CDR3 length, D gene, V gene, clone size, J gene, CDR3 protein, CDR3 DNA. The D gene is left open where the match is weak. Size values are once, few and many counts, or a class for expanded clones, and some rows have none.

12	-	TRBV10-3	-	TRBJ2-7	CAISPTGYEQYF	TGTGCCATCAGTCCGACTGGCTACGAGCAGTACTTC
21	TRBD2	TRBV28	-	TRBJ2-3	CASSTMFHSGRALGRTDTQYF	TGTGCCAGCAGTACTATGTTTCATAGCGGGAGGGCCCTCGGTCGCACAGATACGCAGTATTTT
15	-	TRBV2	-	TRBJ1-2	CASLKEVTANYGYTF	TGTGCCAGCCTAAAAGAAGTAACAGCTAACTATGGCTACACCTTC
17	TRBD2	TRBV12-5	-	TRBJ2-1	CASGPTWREEGYNEQFF	TGTGCTAGTGGTCCGACGTGGCGGGAGGAGGGGTACAATGAGCAGTTCTTC
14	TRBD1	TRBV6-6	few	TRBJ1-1	CASSGQGSNTEAFF	TGTGCCAGCAGTGGACAGGGTTCGAACACTGAAGCTTTCTTT
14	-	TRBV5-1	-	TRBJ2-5	CASSTPLAQETQYF	TGCGCCAGCAGCACCCCCCTAGCACAAGAGACCCAGTACTTC
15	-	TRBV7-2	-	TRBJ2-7	CASSPGVSSSYEQYF	TGTGCCAGCAGCCCCGGGGTATCAAGCTCCTACGAGCAGTACTTC
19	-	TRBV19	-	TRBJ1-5	CASSIPKKSSRAGNQPQHF	TGTGCCAGTAGTATTCCCAAGAAATCATCCAGGGCAGGCAATCAGCCCCAGCATTTT
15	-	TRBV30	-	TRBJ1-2	CAWSFGGGKFKGYTF	TGTGCCTGGAGCTTTGGGGGAGGGAAGTTCAAGGGCTACACCTTC
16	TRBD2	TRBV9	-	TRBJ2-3	CASSQENGGSTDTQYF	TGTGCCAGCAGTCAGGAAAACGGGGGGAGCACAGATACGCAGTATTTT
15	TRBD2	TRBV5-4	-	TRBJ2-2	CASSLGTSGGGELFF	TGTGCCAGCAGCCTCGGGACTAGCGGGGGTGGGGAGCTGTTTTTT
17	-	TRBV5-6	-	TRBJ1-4	CASSPTGLRATNEKLFF	TGTGCCAGCAGCCCTACAGGGTTACGGGCAACTAATGAAAAACTGTTTTTT
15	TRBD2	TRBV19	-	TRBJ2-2	CATLAGDVVTGELFF	TGTGCCACCTTAGCGGGAGATGTGGTCACCGGGGAGCTGTTTTTT
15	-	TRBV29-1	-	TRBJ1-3	CSVEVAGAPGNTIYF	TGCAGCGTTGAAGTTGCGGGGGCACCGGGAAACACCATATATTTT
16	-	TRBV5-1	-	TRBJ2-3	CASSPGDAGLQVPQYF	TGCGCCAGCAGCCCGGGTGACGCAGGGCTACAAGTCCCGCAGTATTTT
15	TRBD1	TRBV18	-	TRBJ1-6	CASSPMTGLESPLHF	TGTGCCAGCTCGCCAATGACAGGGTTGGAATCACCCCTCCACTTT
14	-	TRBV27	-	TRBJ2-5	CASSFSVAEETQYF	TGTGCCAGCAGTTTTTCGGTAGCGGAAGAGACCCAGTACTTC
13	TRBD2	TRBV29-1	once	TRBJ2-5	CSGRRTSQETQYF	TGCAGCGGGCGAAGGACTAGCCAAGAGACCCAGTACTTC
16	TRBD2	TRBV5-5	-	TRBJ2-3	CASRTELAGTTDTQYF	TGTGCCAGCAGGACTGAGCTAGCGGGGACCACAGATACGCAGTATTTT
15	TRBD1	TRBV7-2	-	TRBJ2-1	CASSLVGQGVDEQFF	TGTGCCAGCAGCTTAGTGGGACAGGGGGTCGATGAGCAGTTCTTC
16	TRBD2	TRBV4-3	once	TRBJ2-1	CASSQWREPSYNEQFF	TGCGCCAGCAGCCAGTGGCGGGAGCCCTCCTACAATGAGCAGTTCTTC
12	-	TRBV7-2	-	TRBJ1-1	CASSLYYTEAFF	TGTGCCAGCAGCTTATATTACACTGAAGCTTTCTTT
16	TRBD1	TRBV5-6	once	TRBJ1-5	CASSTWDRGSSQPQHF	TGTGCCAGCAGCACGTGGGACAGGGGTTCGAGTCAGCCCCAGCATTTT
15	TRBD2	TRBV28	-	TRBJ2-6	CASRVAGVGANVLTF	TGTGCCAGCAGGGTAGCGGGGGTCGGGGCCAACGTCCTGACTTTC
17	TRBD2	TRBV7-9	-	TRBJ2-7	CASSPASGRVGSYEQYF	TGTGCCAGCAGCCCTGCTAGCGGGAGAGTGGGCTCCTACGAGCAGTACTTC
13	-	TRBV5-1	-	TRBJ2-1	CASSSLKEDEQFF	TGCGCCAGCAGTTCTTTGAAGGAGGATGAGCAGTTCTTC
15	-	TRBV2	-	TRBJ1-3	CASSELGGYGNTIYF	TGTGCCAGCAGTGAACTTGGGGGGTACGGAAACACCATATATTTT
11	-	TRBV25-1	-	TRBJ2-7	CASTQGYEQYF	TGTGCCAGCACCCAGGGCTACGAGCAGTACTTC
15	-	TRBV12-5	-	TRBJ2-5	CASGFTGIYQETQYF	TGTGCTAGTGGTTTCACCGGGATTTACCAAGAGACCCAGTACTTC
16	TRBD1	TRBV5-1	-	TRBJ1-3	CASSLGTVNLVGTIYF	TGCGCCAGCAGCTTAGGGACAGTCAACCTGGTTGGCACCATATATTTT
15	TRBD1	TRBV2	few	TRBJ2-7	CARSNPGQGAREQYF	TGTGCCAGATCGAACCCGGGACAGGGGGCGAGAGAGCAGTACTTC
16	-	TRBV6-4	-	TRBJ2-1	CASSVEGDGTYNEQFF	TGTGCCAGCAGCGTAGAGGGGGACGGGACCTACAATGAGCAGTTCTTC
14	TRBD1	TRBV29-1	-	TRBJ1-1	CSVPGTAANTEAFF	TGCAGCGTTCCCGGGACAGCGGCGAACACTGAAGCTTTCTTT
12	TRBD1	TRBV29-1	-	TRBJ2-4	CSVIQGLDIQYF	TGCAGCGTAATACAGGGGCTGGACATTCAGTACTTC
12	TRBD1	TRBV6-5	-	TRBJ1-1	CASSRTGGEAFF	TGTGCCAGCAGCCGAACAGGGGGTGAAGCTTTCTTT
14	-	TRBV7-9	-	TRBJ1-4	CASSLLATNEKLFF	TGTGCCAGCAGCTTACTAGCAACTAATGAAAAACTGTTTTTT
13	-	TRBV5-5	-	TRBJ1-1	CASNRGADTEAFF	TGTGCCAGCAATCGGGGGGCGGACACTGAAGCTTTCTTT
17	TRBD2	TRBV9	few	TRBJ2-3	CASSASGGGGPGYTQYF	TGTGCCAGCAGCGCATCCGGTGGCGGGGGGCCGGGGTATACGCAGTATTTT
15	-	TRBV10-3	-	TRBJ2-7	CAISESMGGGLEQYF	TGTGCCATCAGTGAGTCGATGGGGGGGGGCCTCGAGCAGTACTTC
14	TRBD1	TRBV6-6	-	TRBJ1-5	CASSQDRVSQPQHF	TGTGCCAGCAGTCAGGACAGGGTGAGTCAGCCCCAGCATTTT
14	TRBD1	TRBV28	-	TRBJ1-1	CASSPTGLNTEAFF	TGTGCCAGCAGTCCGACAGGGTTGAACACTGAAGCTTTCTTT
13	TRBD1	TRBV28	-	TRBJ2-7	CASSLWTGHEQYF	TGTGCCAGCAGTTTATGGACAGGGCACGAGCAGTACTTC
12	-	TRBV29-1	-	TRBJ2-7	CSVLDRSYEQYF	TGCAGCGTCCTCGACAGGTCCTACGAGCAGTACTTC
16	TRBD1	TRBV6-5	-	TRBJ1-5	CASSSQLQGSRQPQHF	TGTGCCAGCAGTTCTCAATTACAGGGGTCGCGTCAGCCCCAGCATTTT
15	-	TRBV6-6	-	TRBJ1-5	CASRQGSPSNQPQHF	TGTGCCAGCAGGCAGGGGTCCCCTAGCAATCAGCCCCAGCATTTT
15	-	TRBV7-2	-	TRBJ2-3	CASSPRQVVSDTQYF	TGTGCCAGCAGCCCGAGACAGGTTGTATCAGATACGCAGTATTTT
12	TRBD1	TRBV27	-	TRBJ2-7	CASSRGLGEQYF	TGTGCCAGCAGCAGGGGGCTGGGGGAGCAGTACTTC
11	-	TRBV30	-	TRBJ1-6	CAWRVTASLHF	TGTGCCTGGAGAGTGACAGCCTCCCTCCACTTT
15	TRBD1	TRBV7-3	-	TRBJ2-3	CASSLSRRGRDTQYF	TGTGCCAGCAGCTTATCCCGCAGGGGGCGAGATACGCAGTATTTT